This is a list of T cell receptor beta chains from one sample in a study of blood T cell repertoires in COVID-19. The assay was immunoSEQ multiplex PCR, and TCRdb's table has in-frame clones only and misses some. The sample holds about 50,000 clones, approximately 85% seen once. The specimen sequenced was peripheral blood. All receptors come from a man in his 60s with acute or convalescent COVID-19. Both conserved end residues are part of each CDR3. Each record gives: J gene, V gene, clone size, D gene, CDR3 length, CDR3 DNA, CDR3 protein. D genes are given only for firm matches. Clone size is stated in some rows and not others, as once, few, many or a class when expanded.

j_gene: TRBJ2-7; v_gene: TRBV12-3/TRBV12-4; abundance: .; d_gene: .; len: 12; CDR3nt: TGTGCCAGCAGTTTAAGCCGGTGGGAGCAGTACTTC; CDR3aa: CASSLSRWEQYF
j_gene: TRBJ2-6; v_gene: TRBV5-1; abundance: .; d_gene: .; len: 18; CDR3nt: TGCGCCAGCAGCTTGGCGCGCGGGGCCAGCTCTGGGGCCAACGTCCTGACTTTC; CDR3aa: CASSLARGASSGANVLTF
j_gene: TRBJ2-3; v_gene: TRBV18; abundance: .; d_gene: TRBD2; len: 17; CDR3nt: TGTGCCAGCTCACGAGGGTTGGGGACTAGCAGCTCAGATACGCAGTATTTT; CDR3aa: CASSRGLGTSSSDTQYF
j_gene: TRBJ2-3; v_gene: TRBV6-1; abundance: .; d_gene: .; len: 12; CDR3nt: TGTGCCAGCAGTGTAGCCGGAGATACGCAGTATTTT; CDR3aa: CASSVAGDTQYF
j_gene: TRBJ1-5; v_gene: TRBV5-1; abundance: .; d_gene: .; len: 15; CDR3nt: TGCGCCAGCAGCTTGGGTTTCGGTGGCAATCAGCCCCAGCATTTT; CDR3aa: CASSLGFGGNQPQHF
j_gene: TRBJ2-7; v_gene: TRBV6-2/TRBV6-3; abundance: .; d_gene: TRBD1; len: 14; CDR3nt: TGTGCCAGCAGTTACTCCGGGACAGGGCTCGAGCAGTACTTC; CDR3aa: CASSYSGTGLEQYF
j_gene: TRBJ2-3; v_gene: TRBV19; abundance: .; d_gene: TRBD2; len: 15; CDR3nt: TGTGCCAGTAGTTTCGGACTAGCGGCCACAGATACGCAGTATTTT; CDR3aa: CASSFGLAATDTQYF
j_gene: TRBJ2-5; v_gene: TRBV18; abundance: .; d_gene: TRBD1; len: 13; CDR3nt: TGTGCCAGCTCACCTACAGGGGGAGAGACCCAGTACTTC; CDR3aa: CASSPTGGETQYF
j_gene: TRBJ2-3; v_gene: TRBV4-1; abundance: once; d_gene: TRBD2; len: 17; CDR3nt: TGCGCCAGCAGCCAAGAAGGAGGGGCAGCGGGAGGGGATACGCAGTATTTT; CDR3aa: CASSQEGGAAGGDTQYF
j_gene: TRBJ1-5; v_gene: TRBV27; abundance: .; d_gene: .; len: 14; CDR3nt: TGTGCCAGCAGTGACAGATATAGCAATCAGCCCCAGCATTTT; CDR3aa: CASSDRYSNQPQHF
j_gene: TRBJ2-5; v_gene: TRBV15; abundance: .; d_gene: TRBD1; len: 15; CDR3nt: TGTGCCACCAGCAGAACAGGGACAGCTCAAGAGACCCAGTACTTC; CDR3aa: CATSRTGTAQETQYF
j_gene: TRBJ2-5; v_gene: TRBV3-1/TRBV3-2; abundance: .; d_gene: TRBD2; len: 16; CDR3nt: TGTGCCAGCAGCCACCACGGGACTCCGGGAGGGGAGACCCAGTACTTC; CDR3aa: CASSHHGTPGGETQYF
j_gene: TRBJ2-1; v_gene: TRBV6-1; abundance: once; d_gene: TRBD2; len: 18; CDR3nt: TGTGCCAGCAGTGAGGGTTGGGCTAGCGGCCTATCCTACAATGAGCAGTTCTTC; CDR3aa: CASSEGWASGLSYNEQFF
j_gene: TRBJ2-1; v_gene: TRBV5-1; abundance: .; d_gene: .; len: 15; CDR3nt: TGCGCCAGCAGCTGGCGGGACTTCCTTGACAATGAGCAGTTCTTC; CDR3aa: CASSWRDFLDNEQFF
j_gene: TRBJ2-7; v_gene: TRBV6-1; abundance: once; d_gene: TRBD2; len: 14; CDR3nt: TGTGCCAGCAGTGAAATCGGACTAGCCTACGAGCAGTACTTC; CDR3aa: CASSEIGLAYEQYF
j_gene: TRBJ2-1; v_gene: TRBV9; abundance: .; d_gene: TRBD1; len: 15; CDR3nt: TGTGCCAGCAGCGTTCGGGACAGGGCAGACAATGAGCAGTTCTTC; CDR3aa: CASSVRDRADNEQFF
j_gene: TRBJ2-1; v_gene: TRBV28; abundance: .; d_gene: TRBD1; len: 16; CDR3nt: TGTGCCAGCACCTCCCAGCCGGGACAGGGGATTGATGAGCAGTTCTTC; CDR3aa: CASTSQPGQGIDEQFF
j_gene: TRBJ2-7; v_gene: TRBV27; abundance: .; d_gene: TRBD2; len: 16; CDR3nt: TGTGCCAGCAGTCCGTTTTATACGGGAGGGCCCCACGAGCAGTACTTC; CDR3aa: CASSPFYTGGPHEQYF
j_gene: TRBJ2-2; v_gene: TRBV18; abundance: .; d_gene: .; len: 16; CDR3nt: TGTGCCAGCTCACCCGACTATGCCCGCTACACCGGGGAGCTGTTTTTT; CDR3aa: CASSPDYARYTGELFF
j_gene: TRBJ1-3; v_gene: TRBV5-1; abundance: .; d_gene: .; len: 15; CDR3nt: TGCGCCAGCAGAAGGGAGGGGAACTCTGGAAACACCATATATTTT; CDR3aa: CASRREGNSGNTIYF
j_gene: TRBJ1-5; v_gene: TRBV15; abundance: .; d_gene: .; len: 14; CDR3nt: TGTGCCACCAGCAGAGACAAAATAGCCCAGCCCCAGCATTTT; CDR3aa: CATSRDKIAQPQHF
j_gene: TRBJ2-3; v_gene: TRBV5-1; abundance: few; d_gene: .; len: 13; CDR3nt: TGCGCCAGCAGCTTGGTCGGTGCAGATACGCAGTATTTT; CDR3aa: CASSLVGADTQYF
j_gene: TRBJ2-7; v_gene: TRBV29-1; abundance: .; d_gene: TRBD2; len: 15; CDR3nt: TGCAGCGCTCTGGGACTAGCGGGAGGTCGGTACGAGCAGTACTTC; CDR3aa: CSALGLAGGRYEQYF
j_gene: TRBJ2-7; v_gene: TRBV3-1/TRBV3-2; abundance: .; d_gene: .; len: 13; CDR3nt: TGTGCCAGCAGCCAAGTTCTAGCGAGGGAGCAGTACTTC; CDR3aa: CASSQVLAREQYF
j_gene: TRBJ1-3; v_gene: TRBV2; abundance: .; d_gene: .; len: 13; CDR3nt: TGTGCCAGCATGCGGGACTCTGGAAACACCATATATTTT; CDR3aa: CASMRDSGNTIYF
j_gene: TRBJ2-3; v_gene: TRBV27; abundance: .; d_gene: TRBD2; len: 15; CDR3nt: TGTGCCAGCAGTTTAGCGGGGGGGCCCACAGATACGCAGTATTTT; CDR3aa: CASSLAGGPTDTQYF
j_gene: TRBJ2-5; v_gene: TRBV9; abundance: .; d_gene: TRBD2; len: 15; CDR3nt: TGTGCCAGCACCCGACTAGCGGGAAACCAAGAGACCCAGTACTTC; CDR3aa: CASTRLAGNQETQYF
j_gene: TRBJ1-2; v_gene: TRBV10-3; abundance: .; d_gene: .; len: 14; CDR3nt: TGTGCCATCAGCGGAACCGCGGTACGCTATGGCTACACCTTC; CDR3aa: CAISGTAVRYGYTF
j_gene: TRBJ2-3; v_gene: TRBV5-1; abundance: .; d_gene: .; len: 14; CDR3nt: TGCGCCAGCAGCTTGGCCATTCCGACCGGGTCGCAGTATTTT; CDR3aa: CASSLAIPTGSQYF
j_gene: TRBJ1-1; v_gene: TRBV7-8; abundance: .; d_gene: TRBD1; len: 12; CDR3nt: TGTGCCAGCAGCTTAGACAGGGGGCATGCTTTCTTT; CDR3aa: CASSLDRGHAFF
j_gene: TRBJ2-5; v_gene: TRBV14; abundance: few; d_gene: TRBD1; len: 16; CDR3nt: TGTGCCAGCAGCCCCGGGACAGGCCACCGGTTGGAGACCCAGTACTTC; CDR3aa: CASSPGTGHRLETQYF
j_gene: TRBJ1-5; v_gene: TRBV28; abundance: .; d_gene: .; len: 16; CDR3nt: TGTGCCAGCAGTTTAGGCCGTGGGGCAGCAGCTCAGCCCCAGCATTTT; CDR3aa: CASSLGRGAAAQPQHF
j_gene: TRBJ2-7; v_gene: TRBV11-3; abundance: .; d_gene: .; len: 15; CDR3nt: TGTGCCAGCAGCCGTGATAACCAGGGAAACTACGAGCAGTACTTC; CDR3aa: CASSRDNQGNYEQYF
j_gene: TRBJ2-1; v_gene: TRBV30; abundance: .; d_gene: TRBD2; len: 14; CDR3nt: TGTGCCTGGAGAGGGCGGGAGAGGCGCAATGAGCAGTTCTTC; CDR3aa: CAWRGRERRNEQFF
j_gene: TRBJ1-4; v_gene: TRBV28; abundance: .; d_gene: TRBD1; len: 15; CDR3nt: TGTGCCAGCAGCCCCGGGACAGGGCGCTACGAAAAACTGTTTTTT; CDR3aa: CASSPGTGRYEKLFF
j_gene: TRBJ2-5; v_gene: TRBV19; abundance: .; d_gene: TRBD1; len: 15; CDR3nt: TGTGCCAGTAGTATCGACAGGGGGTCAGCGGAGACCCAGTACTTC; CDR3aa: CASSIDRGSAETQYF
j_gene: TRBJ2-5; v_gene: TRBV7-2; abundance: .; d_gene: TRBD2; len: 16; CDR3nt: TGTGCCAGCAGCTTAGGACTAGCGGGAGGAGGGGGGACCCAGTACTTC; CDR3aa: CASSLGLAGGGGTQYF
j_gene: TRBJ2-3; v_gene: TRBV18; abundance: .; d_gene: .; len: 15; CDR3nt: TGTGCCAGCTCACCAAATACAGGGAATCGGGATACGCAGTATTTT; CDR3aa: CASSPNTGNRDTQYF
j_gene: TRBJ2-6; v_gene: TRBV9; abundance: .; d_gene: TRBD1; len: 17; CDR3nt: TGTGCCAGCAGCGTGCCGGGACAGACCTCTGGGGCCAACGTCCTGACTTTC; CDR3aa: CASSVPGQTSGANVLTF
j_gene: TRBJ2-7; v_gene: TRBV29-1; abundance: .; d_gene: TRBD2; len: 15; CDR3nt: TGCAGCGTAGTGCCGGGACTACAGTCTCCCTACGAGCAGTACTTC; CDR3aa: CSVVPGLQSPYEQYF
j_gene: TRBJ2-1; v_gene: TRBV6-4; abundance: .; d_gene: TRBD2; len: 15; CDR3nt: TGTGCCAGCAGTGGGGGTAGCGGGCGGCAGGATGAGCAGTTCTTC; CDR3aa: CASSGGSGRQDEQFF
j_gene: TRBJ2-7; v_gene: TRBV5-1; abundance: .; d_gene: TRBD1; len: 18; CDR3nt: TGCGCCAGCAGACCTTTCCGGGACAGGGGGCCGGCGGACTACGAGCAGTACTTC; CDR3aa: CASRPFRDRGPADYEQYF
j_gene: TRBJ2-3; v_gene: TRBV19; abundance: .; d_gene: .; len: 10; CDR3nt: TGTGCCAGCCCGGGGGTTGCGCAGTATTTT; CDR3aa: CASPGVAQYF